These 26 T cell receptor gamma chains came from one sample sequenced in a study of Vδ1+ human thymocytes. Overall study results and limits: In the thymus, TRG and TRD repertoires looked highly polyclonal with Gaussian CDR3 lengths.

Their antigen targets remain unknown. RNA was extracted from the cells and then reverse transcribed. Pooled V-gene forward primers with one constant-region reverse primer generated the CDR3 amplicons by multiplex PCR. TCRdb re-called the multiplex PCR reads using CATT. The sample includes 35,000 or so gamma-chain clones, 20% to 25% of them seen just once. Sequenced material: Vdelta1+ gamma-delta thymocytes from the thymus. Subset: FACS-sorted CD3+ TCRalphabeta- TCRVdelta1+ TCRVdelta2- thymocytes. These receptors all come from a girl under two years old who had congenital heart surgery.

A few counts support this clone. The V and J genes are TRGV8 and TRGJP2. The CDR3 consists of 12 residues. Unmatched junction bases numbered 3, after V lost 0 bases and J lost 11 bases. In germline, CDR1 is VENAVY, CDR2 YDSYNSRV. CDR3 protein: CATWDRTWIKTF. CDR3 nucleotide sequence: TGTGCCACCTGGGATAGGACATGGATCAAGACGTTT.

The rearrangement uses TRGV3 and TRGJP2. The CDR3 spans 16 residues. The trim removed 0 bases at V and 6 bases at J, leaving 10 bases unmatched. CDR1 is VTNTFY and CDR2 is YDVSTARD in the germline V gene (reference sequence). Here the CDR3 DNA reads TGTGCCACCTGGGACAGGCCTTTAAGGGGTGATTGGATCAAGACGTTT. It encodes CATWDRPLRGDWIKTF.

Worth noting for this clone: Other DNA variants within this sample encode the same CDR3. V usage is TRGV4 and J usage is TRGJ1 or TRGJ2. Germline CDR1 EGSTGY, CDR2 YDSYTSSV. Trimming at V came to 4 bases and at J to 3 bases, leaving 12 bases not matched to a gene. The CDR3 has 15 residues. DNA of the CDR3: TGTGCCACCTGGGACGGGCCGGGAGGTTATTATAAGAAACTCTTT. This codes for CATWDGPGGYYKKLF.

For this clone: The same CDR3 is also encoded by other DNA sequences in this sample. J is TRGJ1 or TRGJ2 and V is TRGV4. The CDR3 is made up of 15 amino acids. Germline loops: CDR1 EGSTGY, CDR2 YDSYTSSV. Trimming at V came to 1 base and at J to 0 bases, leaving 6 bases not matched to a gene. CDR3 nucleotide sequence: TGTGCCACCTGGGATGGTCCTCCGAATTATTATAAGAAACTCTTT. Amino acids: CATWDGPPNYYKKLF.

The sample holds a few counts of this clone. This rearrangement joins TRGV2 to TRGJ1 or TRGJ2. The CDR3 has 15 amino acids. From germline, CDR1 is EGSNGY and CDR2 YDSYNSKV. J lost 3 bases, V lost 0 bases, and 8 bases had no gene match. The CDR3 nucleotides read TGTGCCACCTGGGACGGGCATTCAGGTTATTATAAGAAACTCTTT. It codes for CATWDGHSGYYKKLF.

In its sample, this clone was seen a few times. This chain uses TRGV2 with TRGJ1 or TRGJ2. This CDR3 comprises 13 residues. Germline V gives CDR1 EGSNGY, CDR2 YDSYNSKV. J was trimmed by 5 bases and V by 4 bases; bases with no gene match: 8. This CDR3 is CATWDQEDYKKLF. CDR3 coding DNA: TGTGCCACCTGGGATCAGGAGGATTATAAGAAACTCTTT.

This clone has just a few counts. A read error may explain this, as a much larger clone is one base away. The chain has TRGV2 and TRGJ1 or TRGJ2. From germline, CDR1 is EGSNGY and CDR2 YDSYNSKV. The CDR3 sequence is 12 residues long. V dropped 5 bases and J dropped 2; count of bases not matched to a gene: 3. The chain's CDR3 is CATWAYYYKKLF. CDR3 coding DNA: TGTGCCACCTGGGCGTATTATTATAAGAAACTCTTT.

In this sample, this clone turned up a few times. The sample holds other DNA sequences that translate to the same CDR3. The chain links TRGV3 to TRGJ1 or TRGJ2. This CDR3 spans 14 amino acids. The V segment lost 0 bases and the J segment 3 bases; nucleotides outside the gene matches: 5. The germline CDR1 and CDR2 sequences are VTNTFY and YDVSTARD (reference sequence). DNA for the CDR3: TGTGCCACCTGGGACAGGGGGAGTTATTATAAGAAACTCTTT. As protein: CATWDRGSYYKKLF.

The V and J genes are TRGV9 and TRGJ1 or TRGJ2. V lost 2 bases to trimming and J lost 9 bases; unmatched junction nucleotides: 10. This CDR3 contains 13 residues. The germline CDR1 and CDR2 sequences are GITISATS and ISYDGTV (reference sequence). This CDR3 reads CALWEASGCKKLF. CDR3 sequence (DNA): TGTGCCTTGTGGGAGGCGTCTGGTTGTAAGAAACTCTTT.

This clone was seen only a few times. V and J are TRGV4 and TRGJ1 or TRGJ2. CDR3 length: 14 residues. Germline V lookup: CDR1 EGSTGY, CDR2 YDSYTSSV. The junction had 8 bases not matched to a gene; V was cut back by 4 bases and J by 2 bases. CDR3 protein: CATWDPTDYYKKLF. CDR3 nucleotides: TGTGCCACCTGGGACCCCACGGATTATTATAAGAAACTCTTT.

The chain couples TRGV2 to TRGJ1 or TRGJ2. Trimming at V came to 0 bases and at J to 7 bases, leaving 9 bases not matched to a gene. This CDR3 is built from 14 residues. CDR1 EGSNGY and CDR2 YDSYNSKV come from the germline V gene. The DNA for the CDR3 is TGTGCCACCTGGGACGGGCCTTCGGAGTATAAGAAACTCTTT. Amino acids: CATWDGPSEYKKLF.

The chain uses TRGV9 and TRGJ1 or TRGJ2. Losses at the gene ends were 2 bases for V and 10 bases for J; bases not matched to a gene: 20. Germline assignment: CDR1 GITISATS and CDR2 ISYDGTV (reference sequence). CDR3 length: 16 residues. CDR3 region: CALWEGKSDWGRKKLF. CDR3 bases: TGTGCCTTGTGGGAGGGAAAGAGCGACTGGGGGCGGAAGAAACTCTTT.

The V gene is TRGV9, the J gene TRGJ1 or TRGJ2. The length of the CDR3 is 10 residues. V shed 6 bases and J 8 bases; nucleotides not matched to a gene: 4. Germline V lookup: CDR1 GITISATS, CDR2 ISYDGTV (reference sequence). CDR3 residues: CALWRNKKLF. The CDR3 DNA sequence: TGTGCCTTGTGGAGAAATAAGAAACTCTTT.

This sequence joins TRGV3 and TRGJ1 or TRGJ2. The CDR3 covers 10 residues. Germline V gene lookup returns CDR1 VTNTFY and CDR2 YDVSTARD (reference sequence). Trimming took 5 bases from V and 11 from J; bases not matched to a gene: 6. The CDR3 sequence is CATWGEEKLF. CDR3 DNA: TGTGCCACCTGGGGAGAGGAGAAACTCTTT.

This chain uses TRGV3 with TRGJ1 or TRGJ2. Germline lookup yields CDR1 VTNTFY and CDR2 YDVSTARD (reference sequence). CDR3 length equals 13 residues. With V trimmed by 1 base and J by 6 bases, 6 bases remained unmatched. CDR3 coding DNA: TGTGCCACCTGGGACAGCCGTCCTTATAAGAAACTCTTT. Translating it yields CATWDSRPYKKLF.

The gene calls are TRGV9 and TRGJ1 or TRGJ2. The CDR3 spans 14 residues. Germline trimming cut 0 bases from V and 13 bases from J; bases unmatched to any gene: 15. The V gene's germline CDR1 is GITISATS and CDR2 ISYDGTV (reference sequence). CDR3: CALWEVRVLSRKLF. The CDR3 DNA reads TGTGCCTTGTGGGAGGTGAGGGTCTTATCAAGAAAACTCTTT.

This clone was detected only a few times. The rearrangement links TRGV9 to TRGJ1 or TRGJ2. V trimming: 1 base; J trimming: 0 bases; junction bases outside the gene matches: 9. The length of the CDR3 is 16 residues. In germline, CDR1 is GITISATS, CDR2 ISYDGTV (reference sequence). The CDR3 DNA reads TGTGCCTTGTGGGAGGTTCGGGGGGTGAATTATTATAAGAAACTCTTT. It codes for CALWEVRGVNYYKKLF.

In regard to this clone: Since a much larger clone is just one base distant, this may be a read error. Other DNA sequences of this sample code for an identical CDR3. The genes are TRGV3 and TRGJ1 or TRGJ2. The V segment lost 0 bases and the J segment 7 bases; nucleotides outside the gene matches: 6. The germline V gene encodes CDR1 VTNTFY and CDR2 YDVSTARD (reference sequence). CDR3 length: 13 amino acids. Here the CDR3 DNA reads TGTGCCACCTGGGACAGGCCTTGCTATAAGAAACTCTTT. Its translation is CATWDRPCYKKLF.

Regarding this clone: TCRdb shows a much larger clone's protein in place of this DNA's translation, and the two differ at residue 6, likely through a read error; the protein shown is translated from the DNA. The chain combines TRGV3 with TRGJ1 or TRGJ2. This CDR3 comprises 11 residues. The V gene end was trimmed by 6 bases and the J gene end by 6 bases; junction bases not matched to a gene: 5. Germline V lookup: CDR1 VTNTFY, CDR2 YDVSTARD (reference sequence). In nucleotides, the CDR3 is TGTGCCACCTGGAGTTCTTATAAGAAACTCTTT. It is translated as CATWSSYKKLF.

In the case of this clone: A much larger clone differs by one base, so this may be a read error. The gene calls are TRGV2 and TRGJ1 or TRGJ2. This CDR3 is 14 amino acids long. From germline, CDR1 is EGSNGY and CDR2 YDSYNSKV. V dropped 0 bases and J dropped 2; count of bases not matched to a gene: 4. The CDR3 DNA reads TGTGCCACCTGGGACGGGGGGTATTATTATAAGAAACTCTTT. Protein sequence: CATWDGGYYYKKLF.

This clone occurred a few times. The V call is TRGV2, the J call TRGJ1 or TRGJ2. The CDR3 runs to 15 residues. Trimming took 0 bases from V and 3 from J; bases not matched to a gene: 8. CDR1 is EGSNGY, CDR2 YDSYNSKV, per germline. This CDR3 reads CATWDGHLTYYKKLF. The CDR3 coding sequence is TGTGCCACCTGGGACGGGCACCTCACTTATTATAAGAAACTCTTT.

V usage is TRGV4 and J usage is TRGJ1 or TRGJ2. There are 14 residues in the CDR3. Losses at the gene ends were 2 bases for V and 1 base for J; bases not matched to a gene: 5. CDR1 is EGSTGY and CDR2 is YDSYTSSV in the germline V gene. In DNA form, the CDR3 reads TGTGCCACCTGGGATGACCGAAATTATTATAAGAAACTCTTT. It codes for CATWDDRNYYKKLF.

Only a few counts were recorded for this clone. This chain links TRGV3 with TRGJP2. The CDR3 loop spans 18 amino acids. Germline V gene lookup returns CDR1 VTNTFY and CDR2 YDVSTARD (reference sequence). Trimming cost V 0 bases and J 5 bases; bases outside gene matches: 15. In nucleotides, the CDR3 is TGTGCCACCTGGGACAGGCGAAGGCACAGGCGAAGTGATTGGATCAAGACGTTT. It codes for CATWDRRRHRRSDWIKTF.

This clone was seen a few times. This specimen includes other DNA sequences encoding the same CDR3. The chain links TRGV3 to TRGJ1 or TRGJ2. This CDR3 contains 11 residues. Trimming took 1 base from V and 10 from J; bases not matched to a gene: 4. Germline V lookup: CDR1 VTNTFY, CDR2 YDVSTARD (reference sequence). CDR3 sequence reads: CATWDRNKKLF. The CDR3 nucleotides read TGTGCCACCTGGGACAGAAACAAGAAACTCTTT.

This clone was seen a few times. This chain connects TRGV2 to TRGJ1 or TRGJ2. Germline values: CDR1 EGSNGY, CDR2 YDSYNSKV. This CDR3 has 16 amino acids. V gave up 0 bases and J gave up 2 bases; unmatched junction bases: 10. The DNA of the CDR3 is TGTGCCACCTGGGACGGGCCGGTCGTTCATTATTATAAGAAACTCTTT. Translated: CATWDGPVVHYYKKLF.

The sample holds a few counts of this clone. V usage is TRGV9 and J usage is TRGJ1 or TRGJ2. From germline, CDR1 is GITISATS and CDR2 ISYDGTV (reference sequence). The V gene end was trimmed by 6 bases and the J gene end by 9 bases; junction bases not matched to a gene: 5. The CDR3 consists of 10 residues. Here the CDR3 DNA reads TGTGCCTTGTGGCTCTCTAAGAAACTCTTT. This gives the protein CALWLSKKLF.